The rows below give T cell receptor beta chains drawn from one sample of a study of PD-L1 blockade in urothelial cancer. The table came from immunoSEQ multiplex PCR; TCRdb's copy has only in-frame clones and leaves some out. The repertoire holds tens of thousands of clones, with roughly 88% as singletons. The material sequenced was PBMCs, taken around atezolizumab (anti-PD-L1) treatment. The origin of the receptors is an older man with urothelial cancer. Each CDR3 is given with its conserved first and last residue. D genes are given only for firm matches. Some rows have no size entry. The others give once, few or many, or a class for an expanded clone.

>TRBJ2-5|TRBV28|NA|TRBD2
TGTGCCAGCAGTTTATTGACAGGAACCAGGGAATTAGCGGGAGTTGGAGAGACCCAGTACTTC
CASSLLTGTRELAGVGETQYF
>TRBJ1-4|TRBV5-6|NA|NA
TGTGCCAGCAGCCTTAACGGAGGGGCGCGGGAGAATGAAAAACTGTTTTTT
CASSLNGGARENEKLFF
>TRBJ2-1|TRBV9|NA|TRBD1
TGTGCCAGCAGCTTTCGCGGGACAGGGGTGTACAATGAGCAGTTCTTC
CASSFRGTGVYNEQFF
>TRBJ2-5|TRBV19|NA|TRBD2
TGTGCCAGTAGTGTTAGCGGGGGTCCGGGGACCCAGTACTTC
CASSVSGGPGTQYF
>TRBJ1-1|TRBV10-3|NA|NA
TGTGCCATCCGGACAGCAGCAGGGACTGAAGCTTTCTTT
CAIRTAAGTEAFF
>TRBJ2-5|TRBV7-2|NA|TRBD2
TGTGCCAGCAGCTTGTACAGCGGGAGGGTAGAGACCCAGTACTTC
CASSLYSGRVETQYF
>TRBJ2-1|TRBV5-1|NA|TRBD1
TGCGCCAGCAGCCAAGGACAGGGGGCGTTCGATGAGCAGTTCTTC
CASSQGQGAFDEQFF
>TRBJ2-7|TRBV18|few|TRBD1
TGTGCCAGCTCACCACGGGGGACAGGGAGGTACGAGCAGTACTTC
CASSPRGTGRYEQYF
>TRBJ1-2|TRBV21-1|NA|NA
TGTGCCAGCAGCACCAGGGACAGCAAATATGGCTACACCTTC
CASSTRDSKYGYTF
>TRBJ2-3|TRBV6-1|NA|TRBD1
TGTGCCAGCAGTGCTCCCGGGACAGGGGTAGGAACAGATACGCAGTATTTT
CASSAPGTGVGTDTQYF
>TRBJ2-6|TRBV19|once|NA
TGTGCCAGTAGTAACGGTGGGGCCAACGTCCTGACTTTC
CASSNGGANVLTF
>TRBJ2-3|TRBV29-1|NA|TRBD2
TGCAGCGTTGAGGGCGGGAGCGCAGATACGCAGTATTTT
CSVEGGSADTQYF
>TRBJ1-2|TRBV5-1|medium-sized|NA
TGCGCCAGCAGCTTGAGCCCAGGGAACTATGGCTACACCTTC
CASSLSPGNYGYTF
>TRBJ2-5|TRBV10-1|once|NA
TGCGCCAGCAGTGAGTCGAGGGAGACCCAGTACTTC
CASSESRETQYF
>TRBJ2-1|TRBV5-1|once|TRBD2
TGCGCCAGCAGTGATGGAGTTGGGGGGGTGGGCTCTGAGCAGTTCTTC
CASSDGVGGVGSEQFF
>TRBJ2-1|TRBV7-3|NA|TRBD2
TGTGCCAGCAGCTTGGCTAGCGGGAGTCTTAGCGAGCAGTTCTTC
CASSLASGSLSEQFF
>TRBJ2-3|TRBV27|NA|TRBD2
TGTGCCAGCAGTTCTCCTACCTTAGCGGGAGGGAGAACAGATACGCAGTATTTT
CASSSPTLAGGRTDTQYF
>TRBJ2-7|TRBV11-2|NA|NA
TGTGCCAGCAGCTTAGGGGGAGACTACGAGCAGTACTTC
CASSLGGDYEQYF
>TRBJ1-1|TRBV6-5|NA|NA
TGTGCCAGCAGTCACCTAGGGGGGGACACTGAAGCTTTCTTT
CASSHLGGDTEAFF
>TRBJ2-5|TRBV11-2|NA|TRBD1
TGTGCCAGCAGCAACTGGGACAGGGAAGAGACCCAGTACTTC
CASSNWDREETQYF
>TRBJ2-7|TRBV10-3|NA|TRBD2
TGTGCCATCAGTGAGTCGGGGACTAGGCCCTACGAGCAGTACTTC
CAISESGTRPYEQYF
>TRBJ2-7|TRBV9|NA|TRBD2
TGTGCCAGCAGCCCCCTAGCGGGATTGGCAGGTGAGCAGTACTTC
CASSPLAGLAGEQYF
>TRBJ2-1|TRBV5-6|few|NA
TGTGCCAGCATTTCCAGGCCGGGACTGCCGCGCAATGAGCAGTTCTTC
CASISRPGLPRNEQFF
>TRBJ2-1|TRBV28|NA|TRBD2
TGTGCCAGCAGTTTGAGGGCTAGCGGGAGAAAGCAGTTCTTC
CASSLRASGRKQFF
>TRBJ2-3|TRBV9|NA|TRBD1
TGTGCCAGCAGCGCAAGACAGGGAAATCCCATCGATACGCAGTATTTT
CASSARQGNPIDTQYF
>TRBJ1-5|TRBV2|once|NA
TGTGCCAGCAGTGAAGCGCGGGGGGCCTACAATCAGCCCCAGCATTTT
CASSEARGAYNQPQHF
>TRBJ1-2|TRBV5-6|NA|NA
TGTGCCAGCAGCGGTTTTTACTCTAACTATGGCTACACCTTC
CASSGFYSNYGYTF
>TRBJ2-7|TRBV18|NA|TRBD1
TGTGCCAGCTCACCACCGGTCCCCGGGACAGGGAACATCGAGCAGTACTTC
CASSPPVPGTGNIEQYF
>TRBJ2-1|TRBV6-1|few|TRBD1
TGTGCCAGCAGTAAGGACAGGGCTCTCTACAATGAGCAGTTCTTC
CASSKDRALYNEQFF
>TRBJ2-7|TRBV6-5|NA|TRBD1
TGTGCCAGCAGTGCAGGGGGTTCCTACGAGCAGTACTTC
CASSAGGSYEQYF
>TRBJ2-3|TRBV7-9|NA|TRBD2
TGTGCCAGCAGCCCCGGGGGAGCGGGAGGTTCAGCAGATACGCAGTATTTT
CASSPGGAGGSADTQYF
>TRBJ2-1|TRBV7-9|NA|TRBD2
TGTGCCAGCAGCTTCCAGCGGGAGACACATGAGCAGTTCTTC
CASSFQRETHEQFF
>TRBJ1-2|TRBV4-1|NA|TRBD1
TGCGCCAGCAGCCCTCAGGGGGCAGGCTATGGCTACACCTTC
CASSPQGAGYGYTF
>TRBJ2-7|TRBV5-1|NA|TRBD1
TGCGCCAGCAGCAATAGGACAGGGGGCGATCCGTACTTC
CASSNRTGGDPYF
>TRBJ1-3|TRBV4-1|NA|NA
TGCGCCAGCAGCCAAGATTCAGGGTCGAAAAACACCATATATTTT
CASSQDSGSKNTIYF
>TRBJ2-1|TRBV19|NA|NA
TGTGCCAGTAGTATAGTAGCGCTACGTTCCTACAATGAGCAGTTCTTC
CASSIVALRSYNEQFF
>TRBJ1-5|TRBV6-1|NA|NA
TGTGCCAGCAGTCGACAGTGGGAAAATCAGCCCCAGCATTTT
CASSRQWENQPQHF
>TRBJ2-1|TRBV10-3|NA|TRBD2
TGTGCCATCAGTGATACTAGCGGGAGAACCACCAATGAGCAGTTCTTC
CAISDTSGRTTNEQFF
>TRBJ2-2|TRBV14|NA|NA
TGTGCCAGCAGCCAACTCCATAGTAGCGGGAACACCGGGGAGCTGTTTTTT
CASSQLHSSGNTGELFF
>TRBJ1-1|TRBV2|NA|NA
TGTGCCAGCGCTGGGCCAGGGGACACTGAAGCTTTCTTT
CASAGPGDTEAFF
>TRBJ2-7|TRBV4-1|NA|TRBD2
TGCGCCAGCAGCCAAGTCCTAGCGGGGGGCTCCTACGAGCAGTACTTC
CASSQVLAGGSYEQYF
>TRBJ2-2|TRBV28|NA|NA
TGTGCCAGCACAACAGGGAACACCGGGGAGCTGTTTTTT
CASTTGNTGELFF
>TRBJ2-3|TRBV11-3|NA|NA
TGTGCCAGCAGCTTAGGTAGCGGAGGAAGCACAGATACGCAGTATTTT
CASSLGSGGSTDTQYF
>TRBJ1-5|TRBV6-1|NA|NA
TGTGCCAGCAGTGAACATTCGAGGAACAATCAGCCCCAGCATTTT
CASSEHSRNNQPQHF
>TRBJ2-7|TRBV9|NA|TRBD1
TGTGCCAGCAGCCCTCGGACAGGGGGTGGGGAGCAGTACTTC
CASSPRTGGGEQYF
>TRBJ2-7|TRBV4-2|NA|TRBD2
TGTGCCAGCAGCCAAGACCCGGCCCCGGGGGGGAGACGGCGGTACTTC
CASSQDPAPGGRRRYF